The 22 T cell receptor beta chains presented below share a single source sample, sequenced in a study of cytomegalovirus exposure and HLA in healthy donors. PCR amplification relied on 60 Vbeta primers (plus 13 Jbeta primers). Assay used: immunoSEQ multiplex PCR; TCRdb lists only in-frame clones, some missing. The data hold more than 95,000 clones, with 70% to 80% observed a single time. The sequencing input was PBMCs. The receptors were gathered from a man in his fifties in good health and CMV-seronegative.

The rearrangement links TRBV25-1 to TRBJ2-5, with 9 bases that match TRBD1. The length of the CDR3 is 14 residues. The V segment lost 1 base and the J segment 5 bases; nucleotides outside the gene matches: 2. Germline loops: CDR1 MGHDK, CDR2 SYGVNS. The CDR3 loop is CASSELGTGETQYF. CDR3 sequence (DNA): TGTGCCAGCAGTGAATTAGGGACAGGGGAGACCCAGTACTTC.

The V gene is TRBV7-3, the J gene TRBJ2-3; 7 bases map to TRBD2. Looked up from germline, CDR1 is SGHTA and CDR2 is FQGTGA. The CDR3 covers 13 residues. Trimming at V came to 2 bases and at J to 4 bases, leaving 0 bases not matched to a gene. CDR3 nucleotide sequence: TGTGCCAGCAGCTTAGGGGGGGCAGATACGCAGTATTTT. Translated, it gives CASSLGGADTQYF.

V usage is TRBV25-1 and J usage is TRBJ2-5; D is perhaps TRBD1 (5 bases). CDR1 and CDR2 from the germline V gene are MGHDK and SYGVNS. The V gene lost 4 bases and the J gene lost 4 bases, with 13 bases spanning the gap. This CDR3 region has 14 residues. The CDR3 spells CASSGLGPLETQYF. CDR3 bases: TGTGCCAGCAGTGGACTGGGGCCTTTAGAGACCCAGTACTTC. The full variable domain, rest sourced from reference TRBV25-1 and TRBJ2-5, is EADIYQTPRYLVIGTGKKITLECSQTMGHDKMYWYQQDPGMELHLIHYSYGVNSTEKGDLSSESTVSRIRTEHFPLTLESARPSHTSQYLCASSGLGPLETQYFGPGTRLLVL.

This rearrangement joins TRBV5-1 to TRBJ1-6; D remains unclear. V was cut by 3 bases and J by 10 bases, with 11 bases left in between. Germline CDR1 reads SGHRS; CDR2 reads YFSETQ. The CDR3 spans 13 residues. As DNA, the CDR3 is TGCGCCAGCAGCTCGGAGGGCACCTCACCCCTCCACTTT. The encoded protein is CASSSEGTSPLHF.

This sequence joins TRBV9 and TRBJ2-5; TRBD2 might be the D (5 bases). This CDR3 contains 16 residues. Between the trimmed V and J ends, which lost 0 bases and 1 base, there was a span of 13 bases. Germline V CDR1 and CDR2: SGDLS, YYNGEE. CDR3 loop: CASSVAEVWSQETQYF. Written as DNA, the CDR3 is TGTGCCAGCAGCGTAGCGGAGGTTTGGAGCCAAGAGACCCAGTACTTC.

In DNA, the CDR3 is TGTGCCAGCAGTTACCTAATCAGGGGAGGGACTGAAGCTTTCTTT. Residues: CASSYLIRGGTEAFF. The chain recombines TRBV6-5 with TRBJ1-1; TRBD1 is a possible D gene (6 bases). The CDR3 has 15 residues. The germline gives CDR1 MNHEY, CDR2 SVGAGI. V was pared by 2 bases and J by 5 bases, with 15 bases between.

This clone was counted between two and nine times. The chain links TRBV6-1 to TRBJ2-5; 7 bases map to TRBD2. CDR1 and CDR2 from the germline V gene are MNHNS and SASEGT. This CDR3 comprises 14 residues. After removal of 6 bases from V and 1 base from J, the junction contained 5 bases not matched to a gene. As DNA, the CDR3 is TGTGCCAGCAGAGACACGGGGGGCCAAGAGACCCAGTACTTC. It translates to CASRDTGGQETQYF.

The chain combines TRBV6-4 with TRBJ2-1; possibly TRBD2 for D (5 bases). Germline V gene lookup returns CDR1 MRHNA and CDR2 SNTAGT. Trimming took 0 bases from V and 8 from J, leaving 11 bases between them. This CDR3 is built from 14 residues. The CDR3 loop is CASSDSGQRDEQFF. The CDR3 DNA reads as TGTGCCAGCAGTGACTCCGGGCAGAGGGATGAGCAGTTCTTC.

Written as DNA, the CDR3 is TGTGCCAGCAGTCGTTGGTCGGGGGGGAGGGCAGGCGACTCTGGAAACACCATATATTTT. Its protein is CASSRWSGGRAGDSGNTIYF. The rearrangement uses TRBV19 and TRBJ1-3, with D perhaps matching TRBD1 (5 bases). Germline CDR1 is LNHDA and CDR2 is SQIVND (reference sequence). The V end lost 9 bases, the J end lost 0 bases, and 30 bases lay between the germline ends. This CDR3 spans 20 amino acids. Variable domain in full (rest from reference TRBV19 and TRBJ1-3): DGGITQSPKYLFRKEGQNVTLSCEQNLNHDAMYWYRQDPGQGLRLIYYSQIVNDFQKGDIAEGYSVSREKKESFPLTVTSAQKNPTAFYLCASSRWSGGRAGDSGNTIYFGEGSWLTVV.

This clone has only a few counts. The chain carries TRBV15 and TRBJ1-1; D possibly corresponds to TRBD1 (5 bases). Germline CDR1 is LNHNV and CDR2 is YYDKDF (reference sequence). Trimming took 6 bases from V and 3 from J, leaving 8 bases between them. This CDR3 region has 12 residues. The CDR3, as DNA: TGTGCCACCAGTGGGGCCTACACTGAAGCTTTCTTT. Protein product: CATSGAYTEAFF.

V is TRBV10-3 and J is TRBJ1-1; D gene unclear. V dropped 6 bases and J dropped 0 bases, with 11 bases sitting between them. Germline V CDR1 and CDR2: ENHRY, SYGVKD. This CDR3 comprises 14 residues. The CDR3, as DNA: TGTGCCATCAGCGCCTTAGAGATGAACACTGAAGCTTTCTTT. Protein: CAISALEMNTEAFF.

The chain uses TRBV10-3 and TRBJ2-5; maybe TRBD1 (5 bases). Deletions cut 4 bases from V and 2 bases from J, with 8 bases between. CDR3 length: 13 residues. CDR1 ENHRY and CDR2 SYGVKD come from the germline V gene. For the CDR3, the DNA is TGTGCCATCAGTGGGCAGGGACAAGAGACCCAGTACTTC. Protein sequence: CAISGQGQETQYF.

The chain joins TRBV7-9 to TRBJ1-5; D gene uncertain. Germline V gene sequence: CDR1 SEHNR, CDR2 FQNEAQ (reference sequence). The CDR3 sequence is 15 residues long. The germline V and J ends were trimmed by 5 bases and 0 bases, with 11 bases remaining between them. CDR3 sequence reads: CASSDDKYSNQPQHF. The CDR3 coding sequence is TGTGCCAGCAGCGACGACAAATATAGCAATCAGCCCCAGCATTTT.

The rearrangement joins TRBV5-1 to TRBJ1-4, with D possibly being TRBD1 (5 bases). The germline V gene has CDR1 SGHRS and CDR2 YFSETQ. Trimming pared 6 bases from V and 8 bases from J, leaving 14 bases between. The length of the CDR3 is 13 residues. DNA of the CDR3: TGCGCCAGCACCACGGGGGGAGGAGAAAAACTGTTTTTT. It specifies CASTTGGGEKLFF.

The chain uses TRBV19 and TRBJ1-2; the D is unclear. Per the germline V gene, CDR1 is LNHDA and CDR2 is SQIVND (reference sequence). V lost 1 base, J lost 3 bases, and 12 bases lay in between. There are 15 residues in the CDR3. CDR3 nucleotides: TGTGCCAGTAGTATAGGGCAGGCCGTCGACTATGGCTACACCTTC. It encodes CASSIGQAVDYGYTF.

V usage is TRBV4-1 and J usage is TRBJ1-1; TRBD1 matches 7 bases. Germline V CDR1 and CDR2: MGHRA, YSYEKL. CDR3 length: 15 residues. The ends lost 3 bases at V and 4 bases at J; junction bases unmatched: 8. The CDR3 coding sequence is TGCGCCAGCAGCCAGAGGGCGGGACAGAGCACTGAAGCTTTCTTT. Translation: CASSQRAGQSTEAFF.

The rearrangement uses TRBV5-4 and TRBJ1-1; D remains ambiguous. Germline CDR1 is SGHNT and CDR2 is YYREEE (reference sequence). Trimming left V 1 base short and J 8 bases short, with 9 bases between. The CDR3 spans 12 residues. DNA of the CDR3: TGTGCCAGCAGCTTGCGGGGAGACGAAGCTTTCTTT. Amino acids: CASSLRGDEAFF.

In its sample, this clone was seen a few times. J is TRBJ2-1 and V is TRBV5-1, with 11 bases identical to TRBD2. V shed 4 bases and J 10 bases; nucleotides not matched to a gene: 7. CDR1 and CDR2 (germline): SGHRS, YFSETQ. The CDR3 runs 14 residues. The CDR3 is CASSPGTSGGEQFF. As DNA, the CDR3 is TGCGCCAGCAGCCCCGGGACTAGCGGTGGCGAGCAGTTCTTC.

The chain recombines TRBV11-2 with TRBJ2-1; a possible D gene is TRBD2 (6 bases). CDR3 length: 13 amino acids. Trimming cost V 1 base and J 7 bases, with 8 bases left between them. Per the germline V gene, CDR1 is SGHAT and CDR2 is FQNNGV. Here the CDR3 DNA reads TGTGCCAGCAGCTTAGCAGGGAGGAATGAGCAGTTCTTC. Amino acid sequence: CASSLAGRNEQFF.

The chain links TRBV6-5 to TRBJ1-6; tentative D call: TRBD1 (5 bases). CDR1 and CDR2 (germline): MNHEY, SVGAGI. The CDR3 consists of 14 residues. Trimming pared 6 bases from V and 6 bases from J, leaving 12 bases between. The CDR3 DNA sequence: TGTGCCAGCAGGATGACAGCTTTTAATTCACCCCTCCACTTT. This encodes CASRMTAFNSPLHF.

The chain links TRBV18 to TRBJ1-4; D perhaps matches TRBD1 (6 bases). The V gene lost 4 bases and the J gene lost 2 bases, with 20 bases spanning the gap. Germline loops: CDR1 KGHSH, CDR2 LQKENI. The CDR3 length is 18 residues. Here the CDR3 reads CASSRSAGAIGTNEKLFF. DNA of the CDR3: TGTGCCAGCTCACGATCGGCAGGGGCGATTGGGACTAATGAAAAACTGTTTTTT. The complete variable domain, with remaining parts taken from reference TRBV18 and TRBJ1-4, reads NAGVMQNPRHLVRRRGQEARLRCSPMKGHSHVYWYRQLPEEGLKFMVYLQKENIIDESGMPKERFSAEFPKEGPSILRIQQVVRGDSAAYFCASSRSAGAIGTNEKLFFGSGTQLSVL.

The genes are TRBV7-2 and TRBJ1-2; TRBD1 agrees at 12 bases. The V and J ends lost 5 bases and 8 bases, in that order; junction bases with no gene match: 15. The germline V gene has CDR1 SGHTA and CDR2 FQGNSA. This CDR3 has 17 residues. CDR3 sequence reads: CASSPGTGGKGGPGYTF. The CDR3 DNA reads TGTGCCAGCAGCCCCGGGACAGGGGGCAAAGGAGGGCCCGGCTACACCTTC.